These 16 T cell receptor beta chains were sequenced from one sample in a study of blood T cell repertoires in COVID-19. The method was immunoSEQ multiplex PCR; TCRdb's version includes in-frame clones alone and lacks a portion of them. The sample lists just under 80,000 clones, 75% to 90% occurring once. The specimen sequenced was peripheral blood. Source of these receptors: a human donor in a cohort sampled during active COVID-19.

V is TRBV15 and J is TRBJ2-5; 8 positions match TRBD1. Trimming removed 0 bases from V and 5 bases from J; junction bases left unmatched: 8. Germline loops: CDR1 LNHNV, CDR2 YYDKDF (reference sequence). CDR3 length: 16 residues. This CDR3 is CATSRDQGAHWETQYF. The DNA of the CDR3 is TGTGCCACCAGCAGAGATCAGGGGGCCCATTGGGAGACCCAGTACTTC.

J is TRBJ2-7 and V is TRBV5-1; TRBD2 is a possible D gene (6 bases). Trimming pared 4 bases from V and 0 bases from J, leaving 11 bases between. Germline V gene lookup returns CDR1 SGHRS and CDR2 YFSETQ. The CDR3 runs to 14 residues. The CDR3 loop is CASSAGLNSYEQYF. In nucleotides, the CDR3 is TGCGCCAGCAGCGCGGGACTTAACTCCTACGAGCAGTACTTC.

This clone was detected once. The V call is TRBV3-1 (or the pseudogene TRBV3-2), the J call TRBJ1-1; D gene uncertain. CDR1 and CDR2 (germline): LGHDT, YNNKEL (reference sequence). The CDR3 is 13 residues long. Trimming left V 4 bases short and J 1 base short, with 7 bases between. The CDR3: CASSPGGNTEAFF. The CDR3 bases are TGTGCCAGCAGCCCTGGAGGGAACACTGAAGCTTTCTTT.

V usage is TRBV2 and J usage is TRBJ2-7, with TRBD2 matching over 10 bases. Trimming removed 8 bases from V and 10 bases from J; junction bases left unmatched: 11. From germline, CDR1 is SNHLY and CDR2 FYNNEI. This CDR3 contains 13 residues. The CDR3 DNA is TGTGCCAGCGCTCCTAGCGGGAGTTTTGAACAGTACTTC. Its protein product is CASAPSGSFEQYF.

The chain uses TRBV5-1 and TRBJ2-5, with 11 bases aligning to TRBD2. The CDR3 sequence is 17 residues long. The germline V gene encodes CDR1 SGHRS and CDR2 YFSETQ. Trimming at V came to 2 bases and at J to 1 base, leaving 7 bases not matched to a gene. The CDR3 region has the DNA TGCGCCAGCAGCTTTTGGGGACTAGCGGCCAGCCAAGAGACCCAGTACTTC. Amino acids: CASSFWGLAASQETQYF.

By share, this clone ranks as medium-sized. V usage is TRBV9 and J usage is TRBJ1-1; possibly TRBD1 for D (5 bases). V dropped 4 bases and J dropped 6 bases, with 13 bases sitting between them. The CDR3 has 13 residues. The germline V gene has CDR1 SGDLS and CDR2 YYNGEE. CDR3 in amino acids: CASSPRTSAEAFF. DNA of the CDR3: TGTGCCAGCAGCCCGAGGACAAGCGCTGAAGCTTTCTTT.

The chain couples TRBV9 to TRBJ2-5, with 9 bases lining up with TRBD1. The V and J ends lost 4 bases and 5 bases, in that order; junction bases with no gene match: 9. This CDR3 has 15 residues. CDR1 is SGDLS, CDR2 YYNGEE, per germline. DNA of the CDR3: TGTGCCAGCAGCACCGAGACAGGGGGTTTTGAGACCCAGTACTTC. Translation: CASSTETGGFETQYF.

The chain combines TRBV2 with TRBJ2-1; TRBD2 matches 13 bases. The CDR3 runs to 15 residues. CDR1 is SNHLY, CDR2 FYNNEI, per germline. Losses at the gene ends were 3 bases for V and 9 bases for J; bases not matched to a gene: 5. For the CDR3, the DNA is TGTGCCAGCAGTGAGACTAGCGGGGGGACCGGTGAGCAGTTCTTC. It translates to CASSETSGGTGEQFF.

The rearrangement links TRBV19 to TRBJ1-2; no reliable D call. This CDR3 contains 11 residues. V gave up 8 bases and J gave up 2 bases, with 6 bases separating them. From germline, CDR1 is LNHDA and CDR2 SQIVND (reference sequence). The CDR3 coding sequence is TGTGCCAGTTATTTCAACTATGGCTACACCTTC. Its protein is CASYFNYGYTF.

The CDR3 region has the DNA TGCGCCAGCAGCGAGGACAGCTATGGCTACACCTTC. Encoded protein: CASSEDSYGYTF. The chain has TRBV5-1 and TRBJ1-2, with D possibly matching TRBD1 (6 bases). CDR1 and CDR2 from the germline V gene are SGHRS and YFSETQ. V lost 4 bases and J 4 bases, leaving 8 bases between the germline ends. CDR3 size: 12 residues.

This clone was observed a single time. This chain links TRBV28 with TRBJ1-5; 7 bases align to TRBD1. Germline assignment: CDR1 MDHEN and CDR2 SYDVKM. After removal of 3 bases from V and 4 bases from J, the junction contained 6 bases not matched to a gene. CDR3 size: 15 residues. Written as DNA, the CDR3 is TGTGCCAGCAGTTTTCAACAGGGGCGGAATCAGCCCCAGCATTTT. This encodes CASSFQQGRNQPQHF.

The V and J genes are TRBV5-1 and TRBJ1-2; a possible D gene is TRBD1 (5 bases). The V end was cut by 0 bases, the J end by 4 bases, with 10 bases between. The CDR3 spans 14 residues. Per the germline V gene, CDR1 is SGHRS and CDR2 is YFSETQ. CDR3 nucleotides: TGCGCCAGCAGCTTGGATGCAGGGCGCTATGGCTACACCTTC. It specifies CASSLDAGRYGYTF.

This chain uses TRBV29-1 with TRBJ2-5, with TRBD2 matching over 10 bases. CDR3 size: 14 residues. V trimming: 7 bases; J trimming: 5 bases; junction bases outside the gene matches: 10. Looked up from germline, CDR1 is SQVTM and CDR2 is ANQGSEA. CDR3 protein: CSAGLASSGETQYF. CDR3 DNA: TGCAGCGCGGGACTAGCGTCGTCAGGGGAGACCCAGTACTTC.

This clone was recorded a few times. In DNA form, the CDR3 reads TGTGCCAGTAGCCTACAGGGGGCGGACGAGCAGTACTTC. Its translation: CASSLQGADEQYF. The genes are TRBV19 and TRBJ2-7; 9 bases match TRBD1. CDR1 is LNHDA and CDR2 is SQIVND in the germline V gene (reference sequence). Trimming removed 6 bases from V and 5 bases from J; junction bases left unmatched: 5. The CDR3 has 13 amino acids.

This chain connects TRBV5-8 to TRBJ1-4, with unresolved D. There are 13 residues in the CDR3. Trimming stripped 4 bases from V and 0 bases from J, with 4 bases between. Germline CDR1 SGHTS, CDR2 YDEGEE. This chain's CDR3 is CASSPATNEKLFF. The CDR3 DNA follows: TGTGCCAGCAGCCCCGCAACTAATGAAAAACTGTTTTTT.

CDR3 region: CASSQDLADTQYF. DNA for the CDR3: TGTGCCAGCAGCCAAGATCTAGCAGATACGCAGTATTTT. The chain is built from TRBV4-2 and TRBJ2-3; D call uncertain. The CDR3 is made up of 13 amino acids. V lost 0 bases, J lost 4 bases, and 5 bases lay in between. Germline CDR1 reads LGHNA; CDR2 reads YNFKEQ.